This T cell receptor beta chain appears in the sequencing data of a study of shared clonotypes between healthy human individuals. Study background: The cohort had two women and a few men, ages 18 to 49.

Regarding the study as a whole: The sampled material consisted only of blood, and tissue repertoires are likely to differ.

About this clone itself: Antigen: not known.

PCR replicates from unsorted PBMC used roughly 300 ng DNA, and this amount was around 28,000 T cell genomes. The repertoire was sequenced with immunoSEQ multiplex PCR; TCRdb's copy has only in-frame clones and lacks some. The data contain some 510,000 clones, around 79% of them singletons. The receptor's source is a woman in her thirties or forties in good health. Some clones in this sample may be carry-over from other donors' samples. Sequences were obtained from PBMCs.

CDR3 sequence reads: CASSPFGGSTDTQYF. In DNA form, the CDR3 reads TGTGCCAGCTCACCATTCGGAGGGAGCACAGATACGCAGTATTTT. The J gene is TRBJ2-3, the V gene TRBV18, with TRBD2 as a possible D gene (6 bases). This CDR3 has 15 amino acids. CDR1 is KGHSH and CDR2 is LQKENI in the germline V gene. Trimming removed 2 bases from V and 0 bases from J, with 9 bases in between. The complete variable domain, with remaining parts taken from reference TRBV18 and TRBJ2-3, reads NAGVMQNPRHLVRRRGQEARLRCSPMKGHSHVYWYRQLPEEGLKFMVYLQKENIIDESGMPKERFSAEFPKEGPSILRIQQVVRGDSAAYFCASSPFGGSTDTQYFGPGTRLTVL.